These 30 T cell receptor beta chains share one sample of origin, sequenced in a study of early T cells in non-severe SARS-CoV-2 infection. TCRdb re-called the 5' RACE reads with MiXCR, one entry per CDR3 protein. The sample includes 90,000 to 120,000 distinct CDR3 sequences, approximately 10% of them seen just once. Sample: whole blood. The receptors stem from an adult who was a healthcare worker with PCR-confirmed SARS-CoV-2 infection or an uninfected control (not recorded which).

The DNA for the CDR3 is TGTGCCAGCAGCCAGGGGTCCCCCTACGAGCAGTACTTC. It translates to CASSQGSPYEQYF. The rearrangement uses TRBV28 and TRBJ2-7; D may be TRBD1 (6 bases). The CDR3 spans 13 residues. Germline V CDR1 and CDR2: MDHEN, SYDVKM. Trimming took 6 bases from V and 2 from J, leaving 11 bases between them.

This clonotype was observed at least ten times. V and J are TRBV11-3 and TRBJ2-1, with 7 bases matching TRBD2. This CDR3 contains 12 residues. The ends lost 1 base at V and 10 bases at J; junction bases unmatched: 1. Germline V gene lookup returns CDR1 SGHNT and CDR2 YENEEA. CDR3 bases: TGTGCCAGCAGCTTAGGGGAGGGGGAGCAGTTCTTC. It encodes CASSLGEGEQFF.

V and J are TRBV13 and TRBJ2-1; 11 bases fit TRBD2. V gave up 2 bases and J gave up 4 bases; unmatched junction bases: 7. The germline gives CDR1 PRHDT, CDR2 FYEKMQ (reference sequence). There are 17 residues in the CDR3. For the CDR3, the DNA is TGTGCCAGCAGCTTAAGTCTAGCGGGAGGCCATTACAATGAGCAGTTCTTC. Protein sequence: CASSLSLAGGHYNEQFF. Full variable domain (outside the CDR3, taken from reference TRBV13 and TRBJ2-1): AAGVIQSPRHLIKEKRETATLKCYPIPRHDTVYWYQQGPGQDPQFLISFYEKMQSDKGSIPDRFSAQQFSDYHSELNMSSLELGDSALYFCASSLSLAGGHYNEQFFGPGTRLTVL.

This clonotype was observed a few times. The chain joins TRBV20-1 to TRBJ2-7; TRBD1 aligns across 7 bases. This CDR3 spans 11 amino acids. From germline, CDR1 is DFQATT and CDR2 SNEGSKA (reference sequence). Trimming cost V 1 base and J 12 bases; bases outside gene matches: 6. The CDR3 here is CSARVGQDAYF. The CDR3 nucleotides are TGCAGTGCTAGAGTCGGACAGGACGCGTACTTC.

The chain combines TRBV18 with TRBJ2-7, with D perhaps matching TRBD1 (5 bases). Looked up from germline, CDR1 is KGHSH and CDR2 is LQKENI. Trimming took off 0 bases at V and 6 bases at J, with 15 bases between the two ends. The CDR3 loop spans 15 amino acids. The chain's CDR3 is CASSPPDLQGAEQYF. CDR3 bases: TGTGCCAGCTCACCACCAGACCTGCAGGGTGCCGAGCAGTACTTC.

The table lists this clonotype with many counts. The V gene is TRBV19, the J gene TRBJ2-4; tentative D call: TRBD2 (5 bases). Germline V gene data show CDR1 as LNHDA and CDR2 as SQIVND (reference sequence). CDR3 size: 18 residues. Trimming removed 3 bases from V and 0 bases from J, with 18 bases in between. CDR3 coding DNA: TGTGCCAGTAGTATTCCTACGAGAGGGCCCCTAGCCAAAAACATTCAGTACTTC. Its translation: CASSIPTRGPLAKNIQYF.

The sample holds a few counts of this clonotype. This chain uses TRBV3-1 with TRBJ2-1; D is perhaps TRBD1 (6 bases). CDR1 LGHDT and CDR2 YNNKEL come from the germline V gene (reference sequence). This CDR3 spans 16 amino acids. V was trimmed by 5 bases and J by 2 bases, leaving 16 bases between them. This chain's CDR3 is CASSSGALAPYNEQFF. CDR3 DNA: TGTGCCAGCAGCTCAGGGGCGCTGGCTCCCTACAATGAGCAGTTCTTC.

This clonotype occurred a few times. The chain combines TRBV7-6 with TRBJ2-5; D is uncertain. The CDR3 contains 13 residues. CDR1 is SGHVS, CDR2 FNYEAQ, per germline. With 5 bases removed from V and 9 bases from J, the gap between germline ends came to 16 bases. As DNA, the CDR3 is TGTGCCAGCAGCCTCCCTATTTCGCCGGCCCAGTACTTC. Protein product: CASSLPISPAQYF.

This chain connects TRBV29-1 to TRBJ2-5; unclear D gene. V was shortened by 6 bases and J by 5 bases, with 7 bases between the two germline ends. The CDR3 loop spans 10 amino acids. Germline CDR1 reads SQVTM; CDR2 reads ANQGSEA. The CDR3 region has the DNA TGCAGCGTGAAAGGGGAGACCCAGTACTTC. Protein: CSVKGETQYF. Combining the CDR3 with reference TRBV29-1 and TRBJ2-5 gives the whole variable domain SAVISQKPSRDICQRGTSLTIQCQVDSQVTMMFWYRQQPGQSLTLIATANQGSEATYESGFVIDKFPISRPNLTFSTLTVSNMSPEDSSIYLCSVKGETQYFGPGTRLLVL.

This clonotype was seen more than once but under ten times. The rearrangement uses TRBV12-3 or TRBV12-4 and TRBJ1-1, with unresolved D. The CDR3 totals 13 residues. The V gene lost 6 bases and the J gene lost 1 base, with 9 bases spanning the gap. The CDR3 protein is CASSYLGNTEAFF. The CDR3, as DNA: TGTGCCAGCAGCTATCTAGGGAACACTGAAGCTTTCTTT.

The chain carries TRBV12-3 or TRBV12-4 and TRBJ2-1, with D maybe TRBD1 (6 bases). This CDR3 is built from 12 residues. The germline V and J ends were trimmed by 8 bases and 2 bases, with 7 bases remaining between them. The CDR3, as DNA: TGTGCCAGCGGGGGCCCCTACAATGAGCAGTTCTTC. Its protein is CASGGPYNEQFF.

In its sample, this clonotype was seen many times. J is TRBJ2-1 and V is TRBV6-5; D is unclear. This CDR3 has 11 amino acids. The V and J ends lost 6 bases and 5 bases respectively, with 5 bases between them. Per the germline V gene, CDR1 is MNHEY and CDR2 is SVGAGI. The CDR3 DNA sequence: TGTGCCAGCAGCCGTCACAATGAGCAGTTCTTC. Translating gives CASSRHNEQFF.

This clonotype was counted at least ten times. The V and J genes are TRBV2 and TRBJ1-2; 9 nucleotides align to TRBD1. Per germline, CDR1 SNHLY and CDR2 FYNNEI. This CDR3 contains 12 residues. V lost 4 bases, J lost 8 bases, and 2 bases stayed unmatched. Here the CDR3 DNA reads TGTGCCAGCAGTGGGACAGGGGTAGGCTACACCTTC. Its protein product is CASSGTGVGYTF. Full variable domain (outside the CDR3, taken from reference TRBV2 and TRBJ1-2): EPEVTQTPSHQVTQMGQEVILRCVPISNHLYFYWYRQILGQKVEFLVSFYNNEISEKSEIFDDQFSVERPDGSNFTLKIRSTKLEDSAMYFCASSGTGVGYTFGSGTRLTVV.

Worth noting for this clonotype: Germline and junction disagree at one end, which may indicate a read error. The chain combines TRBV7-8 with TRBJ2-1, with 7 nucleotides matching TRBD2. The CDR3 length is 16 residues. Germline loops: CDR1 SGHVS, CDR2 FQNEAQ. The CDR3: CASTEGGRVSYDEQFF. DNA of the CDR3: TGTGCCAGCACTGAGGGTGGGAGGGTCTCCTACGATGAGCAGTTCTTC.

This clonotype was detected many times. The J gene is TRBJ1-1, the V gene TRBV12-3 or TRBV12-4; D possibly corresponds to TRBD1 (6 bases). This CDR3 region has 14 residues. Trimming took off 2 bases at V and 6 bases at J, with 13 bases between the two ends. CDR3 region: CASSLNAGVPEAFF. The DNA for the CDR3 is TGTGCCAGCAGTTTAAACGCAGGGGTCCCTGAAGCTTTCTTT.

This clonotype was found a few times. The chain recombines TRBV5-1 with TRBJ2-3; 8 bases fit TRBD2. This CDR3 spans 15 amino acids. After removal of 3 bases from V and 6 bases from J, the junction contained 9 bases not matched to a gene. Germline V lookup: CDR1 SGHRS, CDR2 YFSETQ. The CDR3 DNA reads TGCGCCAGCAGCTCCAGCGGGAGAGAAGGTGATACGCAGTATTTT. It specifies CASSSSGREGDTQYF.

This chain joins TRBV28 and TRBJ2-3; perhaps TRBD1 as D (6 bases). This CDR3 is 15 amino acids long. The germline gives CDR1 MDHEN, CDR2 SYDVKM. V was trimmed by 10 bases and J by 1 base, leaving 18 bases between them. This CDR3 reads CAISEVKGGTDTQYF. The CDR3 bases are TGTGCCATCTCAGAGGTAAAGGGGGGCACAGATACGCAGTATTTT.

Here the CDR3 reads CSARDPLAETTDTQYF. The CDR3 DNA is TGCAGTGCTAGAGATCCCCTAGCGGAGACCACAGATACGCAGTATTTT. The chain joins TRBV20-1 to TRBJ2-3; 7 bases agree with TRBD2. Germline-derived CDR1 and CDR2 are DFQATT and SNEGSKA (reference sequence). CDR3 length: 16 residues. V shed 0 bases and J 2 bases; nucleotides not matched to a gene: 8.

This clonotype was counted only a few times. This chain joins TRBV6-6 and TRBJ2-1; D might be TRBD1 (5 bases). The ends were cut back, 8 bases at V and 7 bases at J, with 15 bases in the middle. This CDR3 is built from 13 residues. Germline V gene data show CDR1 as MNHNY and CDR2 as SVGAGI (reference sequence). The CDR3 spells CASLLARGNEQFF. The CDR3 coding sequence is TGTGCCAGCTTACTGGCTAGGGGTAATGAGCAGTTCTTC.

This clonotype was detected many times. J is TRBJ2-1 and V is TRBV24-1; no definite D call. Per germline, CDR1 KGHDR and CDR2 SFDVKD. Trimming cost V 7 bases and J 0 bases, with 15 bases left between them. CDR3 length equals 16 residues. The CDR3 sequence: CATSVGEFSSYNEQFF. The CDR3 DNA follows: TGTGCCACCAGCGTAGGAGAATTTAGCTCCTACAATGAGCAGTTCTTC.

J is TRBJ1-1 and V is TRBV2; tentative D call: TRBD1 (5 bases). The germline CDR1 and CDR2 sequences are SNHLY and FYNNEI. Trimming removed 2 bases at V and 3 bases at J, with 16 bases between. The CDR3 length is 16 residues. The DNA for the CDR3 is TGTGCCAGCAGTGAAATAGGGTACTGGGGGTACACTGAAGCTTTCTTT. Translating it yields CASSEIGYWGYTEAFF.

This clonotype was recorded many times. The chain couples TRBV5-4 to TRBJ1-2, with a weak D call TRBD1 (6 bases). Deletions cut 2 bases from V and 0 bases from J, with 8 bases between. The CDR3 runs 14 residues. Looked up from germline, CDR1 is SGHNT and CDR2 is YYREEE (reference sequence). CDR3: CASSFGTPNYGYTF. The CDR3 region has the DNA TGTGCCAGCAGCTTTGGGACACCTAACTATGGCTACACCTTC.

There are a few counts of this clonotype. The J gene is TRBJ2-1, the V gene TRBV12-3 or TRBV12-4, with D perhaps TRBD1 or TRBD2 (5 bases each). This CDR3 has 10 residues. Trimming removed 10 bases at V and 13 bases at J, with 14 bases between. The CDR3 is CATQGGTQFF. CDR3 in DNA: TGTGCCACCCAGGGTGGGACCCAGTTCTTC.

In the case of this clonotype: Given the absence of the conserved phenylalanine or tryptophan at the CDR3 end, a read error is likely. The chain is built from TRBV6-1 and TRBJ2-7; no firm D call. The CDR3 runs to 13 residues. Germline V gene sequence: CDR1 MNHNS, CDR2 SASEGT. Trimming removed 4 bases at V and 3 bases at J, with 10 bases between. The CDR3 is CASSGQLNYEQYY. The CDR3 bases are TGTGCCAGCAGTGGCCAGCTAAACTACGAGCAGTACTAC.

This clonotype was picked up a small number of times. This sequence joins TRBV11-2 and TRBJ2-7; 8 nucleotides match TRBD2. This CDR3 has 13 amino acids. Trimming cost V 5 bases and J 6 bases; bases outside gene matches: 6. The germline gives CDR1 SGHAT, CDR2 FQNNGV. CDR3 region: CASSRTSHGEQYF. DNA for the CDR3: TGTGCCAGCAGCCGGACTAGCCATGGCGAGCAGTACTTC.

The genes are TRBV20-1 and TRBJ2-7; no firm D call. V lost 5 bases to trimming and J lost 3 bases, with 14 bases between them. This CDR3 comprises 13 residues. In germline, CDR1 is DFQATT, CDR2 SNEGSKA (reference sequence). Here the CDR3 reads CSAHPGPDYEQYF. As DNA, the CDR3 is TGCAGTGCTCATCCGGGTCCTGACTACGAGCAGTACTTC.

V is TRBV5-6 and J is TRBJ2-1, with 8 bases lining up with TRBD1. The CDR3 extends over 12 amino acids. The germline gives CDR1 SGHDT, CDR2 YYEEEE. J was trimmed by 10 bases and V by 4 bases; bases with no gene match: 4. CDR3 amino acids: CASSRTGREQFF. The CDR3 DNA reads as TGTGCCAGCAGCAGGACAGGGCGGGAGCAGTTCTTC.

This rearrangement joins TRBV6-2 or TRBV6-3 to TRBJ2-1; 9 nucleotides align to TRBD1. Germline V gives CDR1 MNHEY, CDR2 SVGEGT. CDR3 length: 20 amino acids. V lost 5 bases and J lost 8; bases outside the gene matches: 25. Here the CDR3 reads CASSPLQGAVPGVRSDEQFF. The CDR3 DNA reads TGTGCCAGCAGTCCACTACAGGGGGCAGTACCGGGAGTCAGGAGTGATGAGCAGTTCTTC.

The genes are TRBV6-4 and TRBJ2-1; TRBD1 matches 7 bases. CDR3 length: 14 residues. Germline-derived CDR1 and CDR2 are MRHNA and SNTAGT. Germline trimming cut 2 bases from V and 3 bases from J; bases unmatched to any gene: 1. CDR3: CASSDGDSYNEQFF. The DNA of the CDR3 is TGTGCCAGCAGTGACGGGGACAGCTACAATGAGCAGTTCTTC.

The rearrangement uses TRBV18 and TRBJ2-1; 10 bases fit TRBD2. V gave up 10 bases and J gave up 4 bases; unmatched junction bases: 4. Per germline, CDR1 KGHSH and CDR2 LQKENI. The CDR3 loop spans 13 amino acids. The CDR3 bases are TGTGCCACCGGGACTAGCGTATACAATGAGCAGTTCTTC. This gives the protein CATGTSVYNEQFF.